These 19 T cell receptor beta chains were sequenced from one sample in a study of blood T cell repertoires in COVID-19. TCRdb's copy holds only in-frame clones and misses some; the assay was immunoSEQ multiplex PCR. The sample has around 130,000 clones, approximately 87% seen once. Sequencing was carried out using peripheral blood. Receptors were obtained from a woman aged 50 to 65 with acute or convalescent COVID-19.

This clone has only a few counts. J is TRBJ1-1 and V is TRBV11-2; 7 bases are a match to TRBD1. After removal of 5 bases from V and 1 base from J, the junction contained 7 bases not matched to a gene. The CDR3 has 15 amino acids. Germline loops: CDR1 SGHAT, CDR2 FQNNGV. This CDR3 reads CASSLSRDRNTEAFF. CDR3 in DNA: TGTGCCAGCAGCCTGTCCCGGGACAGGAACACTGAAGCTTTCTTT.

This clone showed up just once. The chain carries TRBV5-1 and TRBJ2-6; D is uncertain. V was clipped by 6 bases and J by 0 bases, with 7 bases between them. This CDR3 comprises 14 residues. Germline CDR1 reads SGHRS; CDR2 reads YFSETQ. The CDR3, as DNA: TGCGCCAGCAAAGAGCGCTCTGGGGCCAACGTCCTGACTTTC. Translating it yields CASKERSGANVLTF.

The chain recombines TRBV2 with TRBJ2-7, with unresolved D. The V and J ends lost 6 bases and 2 bases respectively, with 8 bases between them. The CDR3 is 12 residues long. Per the germline V gene, CDR1 is SNHLY and CDR2 is FYNNEI. This chain's CDR3 is CASSRSTYEQYF. CDR3 bases: TGTGCCAGCAGCAGATCAACCTACGAGCAGTACTTC.

This chain uses TRBV11-3 with TRBJ2-1; D gene uncertain. Germline loops: CDR1 SGHNT, CDR2 YENEEA. CDR3 size: 13 residues. Trimming pared 0 bases from V and 9 bases from J, leaving 9 bases between. CDR3 nucleotides: TGTGCCAGCAGCTTAGATCGAGTATCTGAGCAGTTCTTC. Protein product: CASSLDRVSEQFF.

The J gene is TRBJ1-5, the V gene TRBV19; weak D call: TRBD1 (5 bases). CDR3 length equals 13 residues. The germline CDR1 and CDR2 sequences are LNHDA and SQIVND (reference sequence). With 9 bases removed from V and 5 bases from J, the gap between germline ends came to 14 bases. CDR3 DNA: TGTGCCAGCCCGATGGGGGGATATCAGCCCCAGCATTTT. Translating it yields CASPMGGYQPQHF.

J is TRBJ2-2 and V is TRBV4-1, with TRBD2 identical over 12 bases. Germline values: CDR1 MGHRA, CDR2 YSYEKL. The CDR3 sequence is 16 residues long. V shed 4 bases and J 6 bases; nucleotides not matched to a gene: 6. The CDR3 region has the DNA TGCGCCAGCAGCCCTCTGACTAGCGGGAGTCCCGGGGAGCTGTTTTTT. Its translation: CASSPLTSGSPGELFF.

This chain links TRBV5-1 with TRBJ1-2, with 11 bases matching TRBD1. CDR1 is SGHRS and CDR2 is YFSETQ in the germline V gene. CDR3 length: 15 residues. Trimming removed 4 bases from V and 7 bases from J; junction bases left unmatched: 9. CDR3 bases: TGCGCCAGCAGCCTCGGGGACAGGGGGGGTTCTGGCTACACCTTC. It encodes CASSLGDRGGSGYTF.

The table lists this clone with a few counts. The CDR3 is CASSQDSYETQYF. DNA of the CDR3: TGTGCCAGCAGCCAGGACAGTTATGAGACCCAGTACTTC. This chain joins TRBV7-2 and TRBJ2-5; perhaps TRBD1 as D (6 bases). The CDR3 has 13 residues. V shed 5 bases and J shed 5 bases, with 12 bases lying between them. CDR1 SGHTA and CDR2 FQGNSA come from the germline V gene.

The J gene is TRBJ1-2, the V gene TRBV4-2; tentative D call: TRBD1 (6 bases). This CDR3 region has 17 residues. V lost 0 bases to trimming and J lost 0 bases, with 14 bases between them. Germline V gene sequence: CDR1 LGHNA, CDR2 YNFKEQ. CDR3 sequence (DNA): TGTGCCAGCAGCCAAGATGCCCCCGACAGGTCTAACTATGGCTACACCTTC. This gives the protein CASSQDAPDRSNYGYTF.

The V and J genes are TRBV4-3 and TRBJ1-2; D might be TRBD1 (5 bases). The germline CDR1 and CDR2 sequences are LGHNA and YSLEER. This CDR3 is 15 amino acids long. V was pared by 4 bases and J by 0 bases, with 12 bases between. This CDR3 reads CASSLRGEPNYGYTF. The CDR3 DNA is TGCGCCAGCAGCCTCCGGGGGGAGCCTAACTATGGCTACACCTTC.

The rearrangement links TRBV11-3 to TRBJ2-1, with D perhaps TRBD2 (5 bases). CDR1 is SGHNT and CDR2 is YENEEA in the germline V gene. Trimming stripped 3 bases from V and 2 bases from J, with 8 bases between. CDR3 length: 14 amino acids. CDR3 DNA: TGTGCCAGCAGCTTGGACTCAACCTACAATGAGCAGTTCTTC. Its protein is CASSLDSTYNEQFF.

The rearrangement joins TRBV5-8 to TRBJ2-3, with D perhaps TRBD2 (5 bases). Germline V CDR1 and CDR2: SGHTS, YDEGEE. Trimming removed 3 bases at V and 1 base at J, with 12 bases between. This CDR3 region has 15 residues. CDR3 region: CASSYRDPGTDTQYF. DNA for the CDR3: TGTGCCAGCAGCTACCGGGATCCGGGCACAGATACGCAGTATTTT.

The chain has TRBV12-5 and TRBJ1-5; TRBD1 might be the D (6 bases). Germline CDR1 reads LGHNT; CDR2 reads FRNRAP. Trimming took 1 base from V and 7 from J, leaving 14 bases between them. The CDR3 totals 15 residues. The DNA of the CDR3 is TGTGCTAGTGGTTTGGCCACCCCGAGGGGGCAGCCCCAGCATTTT. Amino acids: CASGLATPRGQPQHF.

The chain recombines TRBV7-9 with TRBJ2-7, with TRBD1 matching 8 bases. CDR3 length equals 13 residues. Unmatched junction bases numbered 1, after V lost 5 bases and J lost 1 base. Germline V lookup: CDR1 SEHNR, CDR2 FQNEAQ (reference sequence). The CDR3 loop is CASSRTGSYEQYF. The DNA of the CDR3 is TGTGCCAGCAGCCGGACAGGGTCCTACGAGCAGTACTTC.

The CDR3 here is CASSRGDSLTYNSPLHF. In DNA form, the CDR3 reads TGTGCCAGCTCCCGAGGAGACAGCCTCACGTATAATTCACCCCTCCACTTT. The chain is built from TRBV25-1 and TRBJ1-6, with D perhaps TRBD1 (5 bases). The germline CDR1 and CDR2 sequences are MGHDK and SYGVNS. The CDR3 totals 17 residues. V lost 8 bases and J lost 4, with 21 bases in between.

The CDR3 nucleotides read TGTGCCTGGAGTGTATCCAGCGGGAGGGCCTACGAGCAGTACTTC. Protein: CAWSVSSGRAYEQYF. The chain links TRBV30 to TRBJ2-7, with TRBD2 matching over 10 bases. Germline V gives CDR1 GTSNPN, CDR2 SVGIG (reference sequence). The CDR3 loop spans 15 amino acids. Germline trimming cut 0 bases from V and 2 bases from J; bases unmatched to any gene: 4.

The J gene is TRBJ1-2, the V gene TRBV2; 7 bases match TRBD1. Germline lookup yields CDR1 SNHLY and CDR2 FYNNEI. With V trimmed by 8 bases and J by 8 bases, 17 bases remained unmatched. CDR3 size: 15 residues. CDR3 protein: CASRREKGATLGYTF. In DNA, the CDR3 is TGTGCCAGCCGCCGAGAGAAGGGGGCCACACTAGGCTACACCTTC.

The sample holds a few counts of this clone. This chain uses TRBV29-1 with TRBJ2-3, with D tentatively TRBD1 (6 bases). CDR3 size: 13 residues. The germline CDR1 and CDR2 sequences are SQVTM and ANQGSEA. The V and J ends lost 3 bases and 3 bases respectively, with 10 bases between them. The CDR3 DNA reads as TGCAGCGTTGAGAGGCAGGGGACAGATACGCAGTATTTT. It codes for CSVERQGTDTQYF.

V is TRBV6-1 and J is TRBJ1-1, with D perhaps TRBD1 (5 bases). Trimming left V 3 bases short and J 4 bases short, with 15 bases between. In germline, CDR1 is MNHNS, CDR2 SASEGT. There are 15 residues in the CDR3. The CDR3 spells CASSDGGVGSTEAFF. The CDR3 nucleotides are TGTGCCAGCAGTGATGGGGGGGTAGGAAGCACTGAAGCTTTCTTT.